This T cell receptor beta chain comes out of a study of blood T cell repertoires in COVID-19 (dated by TCRdb to the early 2020s). About the study as a whole: Samples covering the acute and convalescent phases of COVID-19 were provided by collaborators in the United States, Italy and Spain. The material from the prospective study consisted of cDNA or gDNA derived from T cells, B-cell-depleted T cells, or PBMCs. Subjects who had been exposed to COVID-19, were actively infected with it, or had recovered from it provided the deeply sampled blood TCRbeta repertoires that made up the dataset. The repertoires were released in a freely available public database intended as a resource for research on the immune response to SARS-CoV-2. Samples were obtained from the ongoing ImmuneRACE study (first 160 participants) and from about 1,300 subjects provided by 6 global collaborators. The sample metadata nearly always contained a de-identified subject ID, COVID-19 status, age in years and sex. HLA class I and class II types, where available, came from metadata supplied by the sample provider rather than from assay-based typing. What the authors observed across the whole study: How much clinical and demographic metadata was included differed by source and by participant, and the metadata was provided uncurated.

The immunoSEQ Assay, a bias-controlled multiplex PCR, was used to amplify TCRbeta CDR3 regions from genomic DNA. The original pipeline was this. The number of nucleated cells in each sample was estimated from the amplification of reference gene primers within the assay. To quantify the absolute abundance of each unique TCRbeta CDR3 rearrangement, sequence reads were collapsed and filtered. For each sample, productive Simpson clonality was calculated as the square root of Simpson's diversity index over productive rearrangements. TCRdb's version of the immuneACCESS table is confined to in-frame rearrangements and falls short of the full clone set. An unresolved V gene accounts for under half of the shortfall where checked; the remainder is of unknown origin. V, J and clone size were drawn from that table, and D and trimming were deduced from the DNA. The sample table shows about 110,000 clones, and around 81% are seen once. The ten largest account for more than 3.5% of the sample.

This clone occurred a few times. Its antigen is currently not known. Per-base qualities were not stored, and no clone one base away is much larger. Whole blood was collected in K2EDTA tubes by collaborating institutions according to the institutions' own protocols. For TCRbeta analysis, collaborators shipped samples as frozen whole blood, isolated PBMCs, or DNA extracted from either of those sample types. CDR3 length: 18 amino acids, cysteine to valine. CDR3 DNA only is kept here, 54 bases in frame from base 1. The germline V and J ends show losses of 4 bases and 4 bases respectively, and no gene match explains 15 bases of the junction. Via the germline V gene, CDR1 is MDHEN and CDR2 SYDVKM.

This clonotype was sampled from a woman in her 70s with acute or convalescent COVID-19. The V and J segments used are TRBV28 and TRBJ2-7; 11 bases in the junction line up with TRBD2. Sequencing was carried out using peripheral blood. The DNA is as follows: TGTGCCAGCAGTTCCCCGGCGGGGCTAGCGGGGGGAAGGTACGAGCAGTACGTC. Translated, this is CASSSPAGLAGGRYEQYV.